The 17 T cell receptor beta chains given below trace back to one sample, sequenced in a study of cytomegalovirus exposure and HLA in healthy donors. The PCR had 60 Vbeta and 13 Jbeta primers. Clones were read by immunoSEQ multiplex PCR, and TCRdb kept only the in-frame ones, dropping some. The sample holds about 83,000 clones. The specimen sequenced was PBMCs. The receptors derive from a man between 18 and 35 years old in good health and CMV-seropositive.

The rearrangement links TRBV5-1 to TRBJ2-7; 7 bases fit TRBD2. V lost 0 bases, J lost 4 bases, and 4 bases stayed unmatched. The CDR3 runs 14 residues. The germline gives CDR1 SGHRS, CDR2 YFSETQ. The CDR3 reads CASSLGGRAYEQYF. Written as DNA, the CDR3 is TGCGCCAGCAGCTTGGGTGGGAGGGCGTACGAGCAGTACTTC.

The rearrangement uses TRBV10-2 and TRBJ2-7; 7 nucleotides match TRBD2. Trimming took 5 bases from V and 3 from J; bases not matched to a gene: 7. This CDR3 contains 14 residues. CDR1 and CDR2 from the germline V gene are WSHSY and SAAADI. The CDR3 reads CASSSSGWGYEQYF. The CDR3 region has the DNA TGCGCCAGCAGTTCTAGCGGATGGGGCTACGAGCAGTACTTC.

V is TRBV6-6 and J is TRBJ1-2; D perhaps matches TRBD1 (6 bases). Trimming removed 2 bases from V and 5 bases from J, with 9 bases in between. From germline, CDR1 is MNHNY and CDR2 SVGAGI (reference sequence). This CDR3 region has 13 residues. The DNA of the CDR3 is TGTGCCAGCAGTTACCAACAGGGTTATGGCTACACCTTC. This gives the protein CASSYQQGYGYTF.

V usage is TRBV5-1 and J usage is TRBJ2-1; D possibly corresponds to TRBD2 (5 bases). The CDR3 runs to 15 residues. V lost 3 bases and J lost 5, with 15 bases in between. Germline CDR1 is SGHRS and CDR2 is YFSETQ. CDR3 loop: CASSSLALGNNEQFF. CDR3 sequence (DNA): TGCGCCAGCAGCTCGCTAGCCCTGGGCAACAATGAGCAGTTCTTC. The full variable domain, in which reference TRBV5-1 and TRBJ2-1 provide the parts outside the CDR3, is KAGVTQTPRYLIKTRGQQVTLSCSPISGHRSVSWYQQTPGQGLQFLFEYFSETQRNKGNFPGRFSGRQFSNSRSEMNVSTLELGDSALYLCASSSLALGNNEQFFGPGTRLTVL.

This chain connects TRBV2 to TRBJ1-5, with no clear D. The V and J ends lost 6 bases and 4 bases respectively, with 7 bases between them. CDR3 size: 12 residues. Looked up from germline, CDR1 is SNHLY and CDR2 is FYNNEI. CDR3 loop: CASRQSNQPQHF. The CDR3 DNA sequence: TGTGCCAGCAGACAGAGTAATCAGCCCCAGCATTTT.

The chain joins TRBV5-6 to TRBJ2-1, with 9 bases matching TRBD1. Trimming removed 1 base from V and 13 bases from J; junction bases left unmatched: 3. Per germline, CDR1 SGHDT and CDR2 YYEEEE. The CDR3 is 12 amino acids. The CDR3 bases are TGTGCCAGCAGCTTGAGGACAGGGGTCCAGTTCTTC. It translates to CASSLRTGVQFF.

The rearrangement links TRBV19 to TRBJ1-1; 7 bases map to TRBD1. The CDR3 is 12 amino acids. V trimming: 8 bases; J trimming: 4 bases; junction bases outside the gene matches: 4. From germline, CDR1 is LNHDA and CDR2 SQIVND (reference sequence). The CDR3 nucleotides read TGTGCCAGTGCGACAGGGCCCACTGAAGCTTTCTTT. Translating gives CASATGPTEAFF.

This chain uses TRBV5-6 with TRBJ1-2, with TRBD1 matching 9 bases. The CDR3 runs 19 residues. Germline CDR1 is SGHDT and CDR2 is YYEEEE. V lost 0 bases, J lost 4 bases, and 16 bases stayed unmatched. CDR3 residues: CASSLGVGQGPLGRYGYTF. Here the CDR3 DNA reads TGTGCCAGCAGCTTGGGGGTTGGACAGGGGCCACTTGGCCGCTATGGCTACACCTTC.

J is TRBJ2-7 and V is TRBV7-9; D unclear. V shed 0 bases and J shed 1 base, with 10 bases lying between them. The germline CDR1 and CDR2 sequences are SEHNR and FQNEAQ (reference sequence). The CDR3 runs 15 residues. CDR3 sequence reads: CASSLAVDWSYEQYF. CDR3 in DNA: TGTGCCAGCAGCTTAGCGGTCGACTGGTCCTACGAGCAGTACTTC.

The rearrangement links TRBV10-3 to TRBJ1-5; D might be TRBD1 (6 bases). The CDR3 runs to 16 residues. V lost 2 bases, J lost 2 bases, and 13 bases lay in between. CDR1 and CDR2 from the germline V gene are ENHRY and SYGVKD. The CDR3 is CAISETGGGGNQPQHF. The CDR3 DNA reads TGTGCCATCAGTGAGACGGGTGGGGGCGGCAATCAGCCCCAGCATTTT.

V usage is TRBV18 and J usage is TRBJ1-1; no reliable D call. The CDR3 is 16 amino acids. Trimming removed 2 bases at V and 5 bases at J, with 18 bases between. The germline V gene encodes CDR1 KGHSH and CDR2 LQKENI. Here the CDR3 DNA reads TGTGCCAGCTCACCAATGGCCAACTGGGAGGAAACTGAAGCTTTCTTT. This sequence encodes CASSPMANWEETEAFF.

The rearrangement uses TRBV7-9 and TRBJ2-1; 10 bases line up with TRBD1. This CDR3 is built from 14 residues. Germline V gene sequence: CDR1 SEHNR, CDR2 FQNEAQ (reference sequence). Unmatched junction bases numbered 10, after V lost 5 bases and J lost 12 bases. The CDR3: CASSLTLTGGAQFF. CDR3 bases: TGTGCCAGCAGCCTAACTTTGACAGGGGGCGCGCAGTTCTTC.

This sequence joins TRBV19 and TRBJ1-1; a possible D gene is TRBD1 (6 bases). The V gene's germline CDR1 is LNHDA and CDR2 SQIVND (reference sequence). Trimming removed 5 bases at V and 5 bases at J, with 12 bases between. This CDR3 has 13 residues. The CDR3 sequence is CASSAKGVTEAFF. The DNA of the CDR3 is TGTGCCAGTAGTGCCAAGGGGGTTACTGAAGCTTTCTTT.

The chain combines TRBV25-1 with TRBJ1-4; the match to TRBD1 covers 8 bases. The CDR3 totals 14 residues. Trimming cost V 4 bases and J 6 bases; bases outside gene matches: 4. Germline CDR1 and CDR2: MGHDK and SYGVNS. The CDR3 DNA reads as TGTGCCAGCAGTGTTCCGGACAGGGATGAAAAACTGTTTTTT. It encodes CASSVPDRDEKLFF.

The chain couples TRBV2 to TRBJ2-2, with D perhaps matching TRBD2 (5 bases). The germline CDR1 and CDR2 sequences are SNHLY and FYNNEI. The CDR3 is 19 amino acids. Trimming took off 3 bases at V and 0 bases at J, with 20 bases between the two ends. As DNA, the CDR3 is TGTGCCAGCAGTGATGAGGGTTGGCGGTCAGCAGCGAACACCGGGGAGCTGTTTTTT. The encoded protein is CASSDEGWRSAANTGELFF.

The J gene is TRBJ2-7, the V gene TRBV20-1; no definite D call. The CDR3 spans 10 residues. V was pared by 6 bases and J by 0 bases, with 3 bases between. Germline V gene lookup returns CDR1 DFQATT and CDR2 SNEGSKA (reference sequence). The CDR3 protein is CSARSYEQYF. CDR3 DNA sequence: TGCAGTGCCCGCTCCTACGAGCAGTACTTC.

The V and J genes are TRBV6-5 and TRBJ2-7, with 7 bases aligning to TRBD1. The CDR3 contains 13 residues. The junction had 10 bases not matched to a gene; V was cut back by 7 bases and J by 7 bases. Germline CDR1 MNHEY, CDR2 SVGAGI. This CDR3 is CASTETGTGEQYF. The CDR3 nucleotides read TGTGCCAGCACCGAGACAGGGACGGGAGAGCAGTACTTC.